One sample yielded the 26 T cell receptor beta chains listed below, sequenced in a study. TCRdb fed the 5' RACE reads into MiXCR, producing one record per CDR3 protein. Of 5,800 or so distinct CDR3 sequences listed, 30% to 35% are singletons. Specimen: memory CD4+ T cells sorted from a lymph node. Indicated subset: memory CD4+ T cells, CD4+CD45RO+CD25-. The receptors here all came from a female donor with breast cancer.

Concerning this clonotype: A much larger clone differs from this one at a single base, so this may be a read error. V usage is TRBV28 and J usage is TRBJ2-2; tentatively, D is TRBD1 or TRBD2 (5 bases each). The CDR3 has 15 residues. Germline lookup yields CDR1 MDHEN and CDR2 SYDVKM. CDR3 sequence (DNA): TGTGCCAGCAGTCCGTGGGGCAGGGAGACCGGGGAGCTGCTTTTT. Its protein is CASSPWGRETGELLF.

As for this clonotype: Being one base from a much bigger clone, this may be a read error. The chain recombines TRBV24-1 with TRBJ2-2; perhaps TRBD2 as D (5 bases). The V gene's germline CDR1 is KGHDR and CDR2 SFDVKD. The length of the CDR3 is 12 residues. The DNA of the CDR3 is TGTGCCACCAGTAAGGGTCCCGGGGAGCTGTCTTTT. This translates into CATSKGPGELSF.

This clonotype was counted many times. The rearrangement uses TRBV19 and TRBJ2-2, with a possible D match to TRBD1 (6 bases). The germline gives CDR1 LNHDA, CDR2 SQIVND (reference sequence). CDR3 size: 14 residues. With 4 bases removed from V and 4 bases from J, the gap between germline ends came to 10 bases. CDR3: CASSTDRLTGELFF. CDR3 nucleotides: TGTGCCAGTAGTACGGACAGACTCACCGGGGAGCTGTTTTTT.

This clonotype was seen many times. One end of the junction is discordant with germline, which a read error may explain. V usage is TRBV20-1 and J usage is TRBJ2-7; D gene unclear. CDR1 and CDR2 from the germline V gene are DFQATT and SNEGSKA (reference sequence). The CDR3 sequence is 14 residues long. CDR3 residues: CSARLTKGSYKQYF. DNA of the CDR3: TGCAGTGCTAGGTTAACCAAGGGCTCCTACAAGCAGTACTTC.

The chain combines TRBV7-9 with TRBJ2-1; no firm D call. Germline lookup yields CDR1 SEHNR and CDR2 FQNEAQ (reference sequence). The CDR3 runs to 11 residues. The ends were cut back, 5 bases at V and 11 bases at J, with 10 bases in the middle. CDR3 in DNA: TGTGCCAGCAGCCATATGCATAAGCAGTTCTTC. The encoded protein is CASSHMHKQFF.

The CDR3 here is CASEGGRGEQYF. CDR3 nucleotide sequence: TGTGCCAGCGAAGGCGGGAGAGGGGAGCAGTACTTC. The chain carries TRBV12-3 or TRBV12-4 and TRBJ2-7; TRBD2 agrees at 7 bases. J gave up 7 bases and V 8 bases, and 8 bases lay outside the gene matches. This CDR3 comprises 12 residues.

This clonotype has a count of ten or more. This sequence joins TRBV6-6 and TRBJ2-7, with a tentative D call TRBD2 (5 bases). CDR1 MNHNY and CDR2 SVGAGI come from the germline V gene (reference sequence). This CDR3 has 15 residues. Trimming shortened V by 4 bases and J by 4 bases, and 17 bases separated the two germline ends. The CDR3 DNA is TGTGCCAGCAGTTTCCCCCGGGGAGAGGGTTACGAGCAGTACTTC. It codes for CASSFPRGEGYEQYF.

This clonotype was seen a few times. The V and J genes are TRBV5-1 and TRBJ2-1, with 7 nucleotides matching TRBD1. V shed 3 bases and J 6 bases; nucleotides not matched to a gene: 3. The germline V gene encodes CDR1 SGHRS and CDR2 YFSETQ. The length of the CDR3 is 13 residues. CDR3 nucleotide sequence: TGCGCCAGCAGCTGGGACAGCGTCAATGAGCAGTTCTTC. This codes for CASSWDSVNEQFF.

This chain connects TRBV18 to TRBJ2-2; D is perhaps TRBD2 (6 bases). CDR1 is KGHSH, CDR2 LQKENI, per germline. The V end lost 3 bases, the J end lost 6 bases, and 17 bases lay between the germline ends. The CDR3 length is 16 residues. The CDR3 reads CASSPASVGPAGELFF. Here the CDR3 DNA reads TGTGCCAGCTCACCTGCTAGCGTCGGGCCCGCCGGGGAGCTGTTTTTT.

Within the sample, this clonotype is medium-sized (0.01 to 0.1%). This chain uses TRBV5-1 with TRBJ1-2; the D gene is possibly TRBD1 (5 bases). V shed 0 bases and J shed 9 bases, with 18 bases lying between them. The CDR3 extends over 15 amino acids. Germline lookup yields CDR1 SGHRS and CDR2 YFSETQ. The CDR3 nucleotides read TGCGCCAGCAGCTTGGGTTGGGCTGACCAGGGACGCTACACCTTC. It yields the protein CASSLGWADQGRYTF. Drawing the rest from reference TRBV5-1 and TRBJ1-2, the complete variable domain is KAGVTQTPRYLIKTRGQQVTLSCSPISGHRSVSWYQQTPGQGLQFLFEYFSETQRNKGNFPGRFSGRQFSNSRSEMNVSTLELGDSALYLCASSLGWADQGRYTFGSGTRLTVV.

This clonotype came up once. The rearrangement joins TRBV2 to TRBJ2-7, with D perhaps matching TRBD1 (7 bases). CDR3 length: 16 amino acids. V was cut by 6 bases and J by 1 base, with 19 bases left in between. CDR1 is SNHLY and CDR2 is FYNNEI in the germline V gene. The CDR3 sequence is CASSGGYSDRSYEQYF. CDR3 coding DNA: TGTGCCAGCAGCGGAGGGTACTCGGACAGGTCCTACGAGCAGTACTTC.

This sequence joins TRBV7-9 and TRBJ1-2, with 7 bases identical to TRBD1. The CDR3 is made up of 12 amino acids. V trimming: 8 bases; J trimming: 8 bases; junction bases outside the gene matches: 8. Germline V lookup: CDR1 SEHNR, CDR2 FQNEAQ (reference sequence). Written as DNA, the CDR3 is TGTGCCAGCTTCAGGGGGGATAGAGGCTACACCTTC. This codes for CASFRGDRGYTF. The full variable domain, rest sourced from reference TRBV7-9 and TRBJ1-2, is DTGVSQNPRHKITKRGQNVTFRCDPISEHNRLYWYRQTLGQGPEFLTYFQNEAQLEKSRLLSDRFSAERPKGSFSTLEIQRTEQGDSAMYLCASFRGDRGYTFGSGTRLTVV.

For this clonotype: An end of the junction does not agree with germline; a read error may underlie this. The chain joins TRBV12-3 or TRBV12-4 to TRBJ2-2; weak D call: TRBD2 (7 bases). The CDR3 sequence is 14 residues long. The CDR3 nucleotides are TGTGCCAGCAGTCACTCAACAGGGAGCGGGGAGCTGGTTTTT. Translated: CASSHSTGSGELVF.

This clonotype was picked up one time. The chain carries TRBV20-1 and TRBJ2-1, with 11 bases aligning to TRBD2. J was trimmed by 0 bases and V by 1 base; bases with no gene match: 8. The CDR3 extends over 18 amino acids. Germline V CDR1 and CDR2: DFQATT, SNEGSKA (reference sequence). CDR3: CSARGRGLAESSYNEQFF. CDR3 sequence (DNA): TGCAGTGCTAGAGGAAGGGGACTAGCGGAAAGCTCCTACAATGAGCAGTTCTTC.

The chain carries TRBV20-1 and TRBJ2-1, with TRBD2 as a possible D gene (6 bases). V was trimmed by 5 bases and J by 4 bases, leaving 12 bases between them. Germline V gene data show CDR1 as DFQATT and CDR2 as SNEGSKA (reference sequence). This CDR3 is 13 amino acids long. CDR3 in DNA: TGCAGTGCTGTAGCGGATCCTTACAATGAGCAGTTCTTC. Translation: CSAVADPYNEQFF.

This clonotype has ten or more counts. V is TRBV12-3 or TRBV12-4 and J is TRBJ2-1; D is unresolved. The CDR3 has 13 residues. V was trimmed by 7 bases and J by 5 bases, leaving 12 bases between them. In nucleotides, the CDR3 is TGTGCCAGCACTCGGGTCCTGGACAATGAGCAGTTCTTC. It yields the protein CASTRVLDNEQFF.

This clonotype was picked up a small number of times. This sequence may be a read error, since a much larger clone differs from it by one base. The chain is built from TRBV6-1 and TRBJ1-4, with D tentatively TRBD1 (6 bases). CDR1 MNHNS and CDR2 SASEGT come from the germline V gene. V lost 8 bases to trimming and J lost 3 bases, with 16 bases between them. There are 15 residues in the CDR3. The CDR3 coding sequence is TGTGCCAGCGTTCAGGGGCAAACAGCTAATGAAAAACTGTTTTTT. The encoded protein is CASVQGQTANEKLFF.

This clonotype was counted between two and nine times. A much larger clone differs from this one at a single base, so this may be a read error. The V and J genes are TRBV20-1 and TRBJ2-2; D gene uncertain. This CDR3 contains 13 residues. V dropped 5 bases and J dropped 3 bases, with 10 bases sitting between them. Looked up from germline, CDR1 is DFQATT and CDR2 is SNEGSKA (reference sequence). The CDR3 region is CSAPIRHTGELFF. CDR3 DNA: TGCAGTGCTCCGATAAGGCACACCGGGGAGCTGTTTTTT.

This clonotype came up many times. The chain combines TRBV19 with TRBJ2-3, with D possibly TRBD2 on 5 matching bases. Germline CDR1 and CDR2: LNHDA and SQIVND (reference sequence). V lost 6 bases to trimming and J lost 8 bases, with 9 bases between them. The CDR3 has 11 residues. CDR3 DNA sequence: TGTGCCAGTAGCCAGGAGGTTACGCAGTATTTT. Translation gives CASSQEVTQYF.

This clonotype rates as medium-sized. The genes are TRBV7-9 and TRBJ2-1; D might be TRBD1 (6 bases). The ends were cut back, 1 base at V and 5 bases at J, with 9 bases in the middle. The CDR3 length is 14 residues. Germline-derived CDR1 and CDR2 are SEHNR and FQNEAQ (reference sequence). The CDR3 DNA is TGTGCCAGCAGCTTAGATCAGGGGCACAATGAGCAGTTCTTC. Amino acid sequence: CASSLDQGHNEQFF.

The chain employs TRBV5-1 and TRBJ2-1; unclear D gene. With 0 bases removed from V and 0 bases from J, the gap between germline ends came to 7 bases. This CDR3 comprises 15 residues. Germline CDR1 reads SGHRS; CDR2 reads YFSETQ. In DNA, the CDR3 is TGCGCCAGCAGCTTGGAGGTAGGCTCCTACAATGAGCAGTTCTTC. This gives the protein CASSLEVGSYNEQFF.

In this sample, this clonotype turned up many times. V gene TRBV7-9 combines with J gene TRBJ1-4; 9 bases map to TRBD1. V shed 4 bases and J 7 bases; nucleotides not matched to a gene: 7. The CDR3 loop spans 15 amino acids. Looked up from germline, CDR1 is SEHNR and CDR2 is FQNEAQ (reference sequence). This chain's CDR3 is CASSSAGTGPEKLFF. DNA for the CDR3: TGTGCCAGCAGCTCGGCCGGGACAGGGCCTGAAAAACTGTTTTTT.

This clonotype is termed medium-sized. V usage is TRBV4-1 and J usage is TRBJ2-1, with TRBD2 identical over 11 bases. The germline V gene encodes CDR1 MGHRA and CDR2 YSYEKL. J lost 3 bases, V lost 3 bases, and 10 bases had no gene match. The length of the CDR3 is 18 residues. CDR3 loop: CASSQADLLAGGYNEQFF. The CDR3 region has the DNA TGCGCCAGCAGCCAGGCGGACCTCCTAGCGGGAGGCTACAATGAGCAGTTCTTC.

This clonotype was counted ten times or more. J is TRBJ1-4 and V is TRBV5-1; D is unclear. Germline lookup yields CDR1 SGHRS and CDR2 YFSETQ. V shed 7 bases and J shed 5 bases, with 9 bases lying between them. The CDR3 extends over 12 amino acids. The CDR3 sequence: CASRGGNEKLFF. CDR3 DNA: TGCGCCAGCCGGGGAGGAAATGAAAAACTGTTTTTT.

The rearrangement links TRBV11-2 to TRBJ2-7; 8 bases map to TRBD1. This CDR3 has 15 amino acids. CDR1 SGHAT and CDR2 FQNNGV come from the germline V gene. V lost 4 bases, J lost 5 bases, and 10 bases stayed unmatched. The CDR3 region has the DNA TGTGCCAGCAGCTCTACGACAGGGGTGGTCCACGAGCAGTACTTC. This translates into CASSSTTGVVHEQYF.

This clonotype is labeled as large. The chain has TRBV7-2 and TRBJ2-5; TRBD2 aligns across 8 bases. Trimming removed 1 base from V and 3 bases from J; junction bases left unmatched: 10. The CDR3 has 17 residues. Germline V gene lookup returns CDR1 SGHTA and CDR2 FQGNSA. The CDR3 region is CASSLVAPGRGEETQYF. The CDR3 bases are TGTGCCAGCAGCTTAGTCGCTCCCGGGCGGGGGGAAGAGACCCAGTACTTC.